This T cell receptor beta chain was identified in a study of blood T cell repertoires in COVID-19. Study overall: Material from acute and convalescent COVID-19 was sourced from the United States, Italy and Spain.

Germline CDR1 SGHTA, CDR2 FQGNSA. CDR3 length equals 13 residues. Between the trimmed V and J ends, which lost 7 bases and 12 bases, there was a span of 16 bases. As processed by the authors: The authors estimated nucleated cell counts from reference gene primer amplification. Only in-frame clones appear in the TCRdb table, and some are missing; sequencing was by immunoSEQ multiplex PCR. The V and J calls and clone size were taken over from that table, and D and trimming were inferred from the DNA. The sample consists of tens of thousands of clones, 86% of them appearing once. Sequencing input: peripheral blood. The gene calls are TRBV7-2 and TRBJ1-6; maybe TRBD1 (5 bases). This receptor was taken from an elderly woman in a cohort sampled during active or convalescent COVID-19. The CDR3 bases are TGTGCCAGCATCAAATTTCAGGGTGGACCCCTCCACTTT. It encodes CASIKFQGGPLHF.